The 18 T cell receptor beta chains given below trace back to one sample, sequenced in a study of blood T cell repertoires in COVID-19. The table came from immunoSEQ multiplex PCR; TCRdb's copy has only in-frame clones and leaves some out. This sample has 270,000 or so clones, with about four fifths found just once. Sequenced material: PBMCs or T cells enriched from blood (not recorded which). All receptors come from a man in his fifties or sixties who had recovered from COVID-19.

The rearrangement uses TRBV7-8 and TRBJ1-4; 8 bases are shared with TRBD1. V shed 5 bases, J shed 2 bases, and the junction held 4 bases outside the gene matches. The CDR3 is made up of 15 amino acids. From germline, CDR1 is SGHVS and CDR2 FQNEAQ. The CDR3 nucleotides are TGTGCCAGCAGCGGTACAGGGGGGACTAATGAAAAACTGTTTTTT. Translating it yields CASSGTGGTNEKLFF.

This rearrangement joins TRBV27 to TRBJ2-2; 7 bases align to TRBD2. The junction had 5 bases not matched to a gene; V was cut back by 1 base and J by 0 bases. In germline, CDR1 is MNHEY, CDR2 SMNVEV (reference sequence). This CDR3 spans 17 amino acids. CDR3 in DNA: TGTGCCAGCAGTTTATGGTCCAGCGGGGCGAACACCGGGGAGCTGTTTTTT. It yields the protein CASSLWSSGANTGELFF.

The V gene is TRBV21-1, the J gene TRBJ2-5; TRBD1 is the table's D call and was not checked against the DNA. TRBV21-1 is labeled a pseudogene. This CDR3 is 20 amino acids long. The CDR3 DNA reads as TGTGCCAGCAGCAAAGAGGGGGGACAGATCGTAGGTGCGCGGGGAGAGACCCAGTACTTC. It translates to CASSKEGGQIVGARGETQYF.

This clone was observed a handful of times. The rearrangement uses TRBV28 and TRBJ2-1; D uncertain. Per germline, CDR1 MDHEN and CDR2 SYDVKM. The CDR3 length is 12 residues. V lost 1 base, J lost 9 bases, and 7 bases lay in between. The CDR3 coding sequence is TGTGCCAGCAGTTTATTTACGGGTGAGCAGTTCTTC. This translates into CASSLFTGEQFF.

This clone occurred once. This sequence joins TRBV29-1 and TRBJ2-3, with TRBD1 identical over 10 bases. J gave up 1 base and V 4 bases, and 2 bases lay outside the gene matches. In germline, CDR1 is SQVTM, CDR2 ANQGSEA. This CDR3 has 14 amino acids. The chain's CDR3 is CSVGDRGGTDTQYF. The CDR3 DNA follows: TGCAGCGTTGGGGACAGGGGCGGCACAGATACGCAGTATTTT.

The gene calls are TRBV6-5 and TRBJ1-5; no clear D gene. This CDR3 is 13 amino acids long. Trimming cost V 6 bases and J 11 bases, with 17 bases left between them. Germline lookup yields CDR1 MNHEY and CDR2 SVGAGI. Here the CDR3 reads CASSSGFNRAQHF. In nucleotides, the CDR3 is TGTGCCAGCAGCTCGGGGTTTAACCGGGCCCAGCATTTT.

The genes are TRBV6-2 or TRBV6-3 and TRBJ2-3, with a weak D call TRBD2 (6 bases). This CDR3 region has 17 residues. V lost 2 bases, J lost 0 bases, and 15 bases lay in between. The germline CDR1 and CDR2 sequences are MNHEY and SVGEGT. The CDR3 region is CASSYGGSGTSTDTQYF. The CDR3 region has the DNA TGTGCCAGCAGTTACGGCGGGTCCGGGACTAGCACAGATACGCAGTATTTT.

CDR3 amino acids: CASRGEMNQPQHF. For the CDR3, the DNA is TGTGCCTCTAGAGGAGAAATGAATCAGCCCCAGCATTTT. The chain uses TRBV28 and TRBJ1-5; D not resolved. The CDR3 spans 13 residues. Between the trimmed V and J ends, which lost 11 bases and 4 bases, there was a span of 15 bases. CDR1 is MDHEN, CDR2 SYDVKM, per germline.

Here the CDR3 DNA reads TGTGCCAGCACGTGGGCCCCGGCCGATACGCAGTATTTT. Amino acids: CASTWAPADTQYF. The V gene is TRBV2, the J gene TRBJ2-3; D remains unclear. Germline V CDR1 and CDR2: SNHLY, FYNNEI. This CDR3 contains 13 residues. V was cut by 7 bases and J by 6 bases, with 14 bases left in between.

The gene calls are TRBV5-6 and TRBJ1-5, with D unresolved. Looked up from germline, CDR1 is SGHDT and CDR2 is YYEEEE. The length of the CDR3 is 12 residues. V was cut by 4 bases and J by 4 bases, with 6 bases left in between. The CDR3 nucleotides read TGTGCCAGCAGCGTCCAAAATCAGCCCCAGCATTTT. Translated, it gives CASSVQNQPQHF.

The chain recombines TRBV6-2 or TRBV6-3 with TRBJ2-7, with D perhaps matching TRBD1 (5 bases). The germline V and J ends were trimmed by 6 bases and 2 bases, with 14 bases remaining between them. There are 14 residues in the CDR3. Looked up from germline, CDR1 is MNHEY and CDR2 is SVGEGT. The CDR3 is CASSRDSFPYEQYF. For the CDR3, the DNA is TGTGCCAGCAGCAGAGACAGCTTCCCCTACGAGCAGTACTTC.

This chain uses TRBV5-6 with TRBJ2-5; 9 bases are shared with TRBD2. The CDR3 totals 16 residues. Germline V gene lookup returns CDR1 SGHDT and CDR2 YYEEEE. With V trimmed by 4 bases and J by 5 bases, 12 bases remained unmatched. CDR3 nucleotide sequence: TGTGCCAGCAGCCCCCGCCTGATAGCGGGAGTCGAGACCCAGTACTTC. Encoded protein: CASSPRLIAGVETQYF.

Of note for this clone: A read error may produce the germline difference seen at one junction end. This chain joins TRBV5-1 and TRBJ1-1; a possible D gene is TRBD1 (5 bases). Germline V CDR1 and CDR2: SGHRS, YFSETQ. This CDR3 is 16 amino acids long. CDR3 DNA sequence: TGCGCCAGCACCCTTTCTGGGGGGGGGACGAACAGTGAAGCTTTCTTT. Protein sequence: CASTLSGGGTNSEAFF.

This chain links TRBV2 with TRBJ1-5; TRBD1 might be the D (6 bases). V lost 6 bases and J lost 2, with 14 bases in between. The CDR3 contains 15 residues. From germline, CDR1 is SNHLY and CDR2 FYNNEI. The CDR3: CASSENRVGNQPQHF. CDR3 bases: TGTGCCAGCAGCGAAAACAGGGTCGGCAATCAGCCCCAGCATTTT.

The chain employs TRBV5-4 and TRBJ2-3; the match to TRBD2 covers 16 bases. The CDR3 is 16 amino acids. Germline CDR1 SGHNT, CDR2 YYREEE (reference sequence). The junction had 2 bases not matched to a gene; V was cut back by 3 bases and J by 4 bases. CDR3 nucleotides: TGTGCCAGCAGCTCCGGGACTAGCGGGAGGGCAGATACGCAGTATTTT. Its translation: CASSSGTSGRADTQYF.

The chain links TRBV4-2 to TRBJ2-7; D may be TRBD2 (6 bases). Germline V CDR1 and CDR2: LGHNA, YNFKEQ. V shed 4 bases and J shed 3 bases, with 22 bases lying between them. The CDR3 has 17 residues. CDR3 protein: CASSRSPLVEGSYEQYF. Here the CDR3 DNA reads TGTGCCAGCAGCCGCTCCCCCTTGGTGGAGGGAAGCTACGAGCAGTACTTC.

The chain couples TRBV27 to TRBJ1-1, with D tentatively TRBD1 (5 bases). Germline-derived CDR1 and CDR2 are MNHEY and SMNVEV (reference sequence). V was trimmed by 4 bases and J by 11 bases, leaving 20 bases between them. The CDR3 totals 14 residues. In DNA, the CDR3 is TGTGCCAGCAGTTCTTACAGTAGGGGTTCCACGGCTTTCTTT. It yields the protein CASSSYSRGSTAFF.

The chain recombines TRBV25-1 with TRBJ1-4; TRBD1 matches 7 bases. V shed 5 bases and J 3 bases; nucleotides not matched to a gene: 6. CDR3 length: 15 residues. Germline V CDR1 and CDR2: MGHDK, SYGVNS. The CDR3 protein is CASSRTGASNEKLFF. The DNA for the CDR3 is TGTGCCAGCAGTAGGACAGGAGCCTCTAATGAAAAACTGTTTTTT.